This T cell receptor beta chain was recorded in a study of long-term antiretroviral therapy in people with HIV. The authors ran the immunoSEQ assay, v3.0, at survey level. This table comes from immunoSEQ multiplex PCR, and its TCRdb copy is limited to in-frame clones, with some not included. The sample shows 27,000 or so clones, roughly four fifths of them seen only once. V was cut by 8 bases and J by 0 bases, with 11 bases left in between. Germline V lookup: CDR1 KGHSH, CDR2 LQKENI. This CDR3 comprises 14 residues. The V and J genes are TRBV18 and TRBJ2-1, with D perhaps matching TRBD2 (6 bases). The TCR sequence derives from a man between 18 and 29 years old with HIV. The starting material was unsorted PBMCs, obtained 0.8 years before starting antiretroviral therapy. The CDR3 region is CASQRGNSYNEQFF. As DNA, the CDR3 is TGTGCCAGCCAACGGGGGAACTCCTACAATGAGCAGTTCTTC.